These 2 T cell receptor beta chains came from one sample sequenced in a study of CD8+ T cells in alopecia areata. The treatment here: oral pan-JAK inhibitor, 5-10 mg twice daily. It was cDNA, reverse transcribed from extracted RNA, that served as the sequencing template. TCRdb's table, derived via immunoSEQ multiplex PCR, lists solely in-frame clones and lacks some. The sample shows under 350,000 clones, nearly 60% of them seen only once. The starting material was CD4+ T cells sorted from blood, obtained at week 24, from a patient treated with tofacitinib. Receptors were obtained from a human donor with alopecia areata.

This clone showed up just a few times. This rearrangement joins TRBV6-1 to TRBJ1-1, with a tentative D call TRBD1 (5 bases). Trimming pared 5 bases from V and 4 bases from J, leaving 14 bases between. Per germline, CDR1 MNHNS and CDR2 SASEGT. CDR3 length equals 14 residues. CDR3 residues: CASSQDRSSTEAFF. The CDR3 coding sequence is TGTGCCAGCAGTCAAGACAGAAGTAGCACTGAAGCTTTCTTT.

This chain joins TRBV11-1 and TRBJ2-5; 7 bases are a match to TRBD2. The CDR3 runs to 16 residues. J was trimmed by 5 bases and V by 3 bases; bases with no gene match: 12. The germline V gene encodes CDR1 SGHAT and CDR2 FQDESV (reference sequence). The CDR3 sequence: CASSFSGPPGGETQYF. The CDR3 nucleotides are TGTGCCAGCAGCTTTAGCGGGCCCCCGGGAGGCGAGACCCAGTACTTC.